These T cell receptor beta chains were read from a single sample in a study of early T cells in non-severe SARS-CoV-2 infection. TCRdb recomputed calls from the 5' RACE reads with MiXCR, one row per CDR3 protein. The table includes 40,000 to 50,000 distinct CDR3 sequences, more than 4.5% detected once. The sample in question was whole blood, obtained at baseline. These receptors came from an adult who was a healthcare worker with PCR-confirmed SARS-CoV-2 infection or an uninfected control (not recorded which). Both conserved end residues are part of each CDR3. A D gene is named only where the DNA matches it firmly. Expanded clones get a size class; other rows say once, few or many, or leave the size out.

DNA | CDR3 | V | size | length | J | D
TGCAGCACCCGGGACGGGGAAGAGCAGTACTTC | CSTRDGEEQYF | TRBV29-1 | few | 11 | TRBJ2-7 | .
TGTGCCAGCAGCAAAGTAGGGACCTTGCGAAACACCATATATTTT | CASSKVGTLRNTIYF | TRBV14 | . | 15 | TRBJ1-3 | .
TGTGCCAGCAGTTTCGAAGCGGCATCGAGCTCCTACGAGCAGTACTTC | CASSFEAASSSYEQYF | TRBV27 | few | 16 | TRBJ2-7 | .
TGTGCCAGCACCCCCGGGGACGTGGACGAGCAGTACTTC | CASTPGDVDEQYF | TRBV11-2 | many | 13 | TRBJ2-7 | .
TGTGCCAGCAGGCGGACAGGGGGGAAGGTCACTACTTCACCCCTCCACTTT | CASRRTGGKVTTSPLHF | TRBV6-1 | many | 17 | TRBJ1-6 | TRBD1
TGTGCCAGCGCCGCAAGAAAACTGTTTTTT | CASAARKLFF | TRBV12-3/TRBV12-4 | many | 10 | TRBJ1-4 | .
TGTGCCAGCAGTGAGCGACTCTACACAGATACGCAGTATTTT | CASSERLYTDTQYF | TRBV2 | many | 14 | TRBJ2-3 | .
TGTGCCAGCAGCCGAACTAGCGGGGGTGACGTCGGGCAGTATTTT | CASSRTSGGDVGQYF | TRBV12-3/TRBV12-4 | few | 15 | TRBJ2-3 | TRBD2
TGTGCCAGCAGTTTATATCCGGGACTAGCGGGAGGGAGGTCGGGGGAGCAGTACTTC | CASSLYPGLAGGRSGEQYF | TRBV12-3/TRBV12-4 | many | 19 | TRBJ2-7 | TRBD2
TGTGCCAGCAGCTACGGGACTAGCGGGAGCACAGATACGCAGTATTTT | CASSYGTSGSTDTQYF | TRBV9 | many | 16 | TRBJ2-3 | TRBD2
TGTGCCAGTCAAACTCACCCGGCGGGAGGATCCGAGCAGTACTTC | CASQTHPAGGSEQYF | TRBV28 | many | 15 | TRBJ2-7 | TRBD2
TGCAGTGCTCCCCTAGCATCCAGAGGAGATACGCAGTATTTT | CSAPLASRGDTQYF | TRBV20-1 | many | 14 | TRBJ2-3 | .
TGCAGTGCTCGGGACAGGGGATACACTGAAGCTTTCTTT | CSARDRGYTEAFF | TRBV20-1 | many | 13 | TRBJ1-1 | TRBD1
TGTGCCAGCAGTTTAAGGGACACTGAAGCTTTCTTT | CASSLRDTEAFF | TRBV28 | few | 12 | TRBJ1-1 | .
TGCAGTGCTAGTCCAGGTTCTAATGAAAAACTGTTTTTT | CSASPGSNEKLFF | TRBV20-1 | few | 13 | TRBJ1-4 | .
TGTGCCAGCCCCGGCAGACTTTACAATGAGCAGTTCTTC | CASPGRLYNEQFF | TRBV19 | few | 13 | TRBJ2-1 | .